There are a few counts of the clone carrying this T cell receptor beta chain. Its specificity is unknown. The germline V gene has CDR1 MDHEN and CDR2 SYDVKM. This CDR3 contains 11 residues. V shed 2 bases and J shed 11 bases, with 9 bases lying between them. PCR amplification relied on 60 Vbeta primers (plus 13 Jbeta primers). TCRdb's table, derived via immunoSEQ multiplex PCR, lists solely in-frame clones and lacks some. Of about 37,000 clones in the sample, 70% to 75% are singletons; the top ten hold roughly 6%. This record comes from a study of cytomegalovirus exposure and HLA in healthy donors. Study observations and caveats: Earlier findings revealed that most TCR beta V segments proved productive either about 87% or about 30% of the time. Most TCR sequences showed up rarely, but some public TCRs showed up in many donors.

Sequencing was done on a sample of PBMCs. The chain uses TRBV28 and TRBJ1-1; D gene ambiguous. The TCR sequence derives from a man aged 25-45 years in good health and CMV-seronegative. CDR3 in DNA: TGTGCCAGCAGTTTAACCCGAGTGGCTTTCTTT. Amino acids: CASSLTRVAFF.